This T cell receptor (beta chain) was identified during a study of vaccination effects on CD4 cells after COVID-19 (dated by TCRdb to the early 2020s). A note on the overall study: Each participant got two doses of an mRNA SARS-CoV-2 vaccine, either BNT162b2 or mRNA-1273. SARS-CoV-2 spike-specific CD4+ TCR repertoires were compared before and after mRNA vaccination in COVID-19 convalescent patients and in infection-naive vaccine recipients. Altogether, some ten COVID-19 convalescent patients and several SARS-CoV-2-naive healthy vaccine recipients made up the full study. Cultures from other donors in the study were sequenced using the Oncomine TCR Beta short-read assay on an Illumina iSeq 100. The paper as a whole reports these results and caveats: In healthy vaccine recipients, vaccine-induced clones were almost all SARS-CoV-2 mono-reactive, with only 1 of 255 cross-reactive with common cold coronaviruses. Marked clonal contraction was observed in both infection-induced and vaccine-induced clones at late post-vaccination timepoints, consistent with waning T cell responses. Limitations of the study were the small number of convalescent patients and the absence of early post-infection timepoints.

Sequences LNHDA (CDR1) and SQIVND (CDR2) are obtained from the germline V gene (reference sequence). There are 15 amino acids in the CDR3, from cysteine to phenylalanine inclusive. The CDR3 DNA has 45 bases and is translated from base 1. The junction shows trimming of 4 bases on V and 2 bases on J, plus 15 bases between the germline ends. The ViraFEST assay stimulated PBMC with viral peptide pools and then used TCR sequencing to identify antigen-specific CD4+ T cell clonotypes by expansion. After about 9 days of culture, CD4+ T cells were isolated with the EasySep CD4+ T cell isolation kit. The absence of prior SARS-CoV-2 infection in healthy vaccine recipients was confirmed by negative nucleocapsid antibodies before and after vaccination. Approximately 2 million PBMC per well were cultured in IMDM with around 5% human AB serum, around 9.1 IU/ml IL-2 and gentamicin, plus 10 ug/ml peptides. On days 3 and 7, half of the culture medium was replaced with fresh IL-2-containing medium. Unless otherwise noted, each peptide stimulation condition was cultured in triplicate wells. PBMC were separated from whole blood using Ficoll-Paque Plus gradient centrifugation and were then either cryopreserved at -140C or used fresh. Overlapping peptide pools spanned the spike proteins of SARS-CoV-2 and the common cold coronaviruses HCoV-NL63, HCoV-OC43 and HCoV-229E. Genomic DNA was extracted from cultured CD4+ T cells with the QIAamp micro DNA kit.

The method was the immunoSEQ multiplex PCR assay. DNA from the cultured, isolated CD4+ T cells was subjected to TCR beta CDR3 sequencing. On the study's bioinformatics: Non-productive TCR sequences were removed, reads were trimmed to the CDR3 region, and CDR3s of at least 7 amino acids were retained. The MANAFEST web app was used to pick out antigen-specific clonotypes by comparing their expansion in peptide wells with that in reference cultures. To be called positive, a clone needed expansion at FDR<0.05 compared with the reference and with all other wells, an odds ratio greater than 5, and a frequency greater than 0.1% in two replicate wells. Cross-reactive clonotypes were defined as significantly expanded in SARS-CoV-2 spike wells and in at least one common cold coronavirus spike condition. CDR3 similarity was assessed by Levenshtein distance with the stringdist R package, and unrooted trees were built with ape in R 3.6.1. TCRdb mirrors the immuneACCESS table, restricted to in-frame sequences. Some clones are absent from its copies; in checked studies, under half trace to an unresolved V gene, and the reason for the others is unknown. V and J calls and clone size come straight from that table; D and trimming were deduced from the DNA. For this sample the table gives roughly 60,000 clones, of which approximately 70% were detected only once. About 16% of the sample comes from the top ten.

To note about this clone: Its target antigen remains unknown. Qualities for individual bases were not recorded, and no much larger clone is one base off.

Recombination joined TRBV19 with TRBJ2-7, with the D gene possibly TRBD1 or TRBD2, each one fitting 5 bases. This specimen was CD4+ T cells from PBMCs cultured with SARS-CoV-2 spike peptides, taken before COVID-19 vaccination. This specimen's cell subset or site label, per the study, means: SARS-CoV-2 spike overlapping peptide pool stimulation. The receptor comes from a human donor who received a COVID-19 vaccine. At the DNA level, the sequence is TGTGCCAGTAGTACGGGGACGGATTCTACCTACGAGCAGTACTTC. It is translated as CASSTGTDSTYEQYF. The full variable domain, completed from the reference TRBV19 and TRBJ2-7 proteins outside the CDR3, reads DGGITQSPKYLFRKEGQNVTLSCEQNLNHDAMYWYRQDPGQGLRLIYYSQIVNDFQKGDIAEGYSVSREKKESFPLTVTSAQKNPTAFYLCASSTGTDSTYEQYFGPGTRLTVT.